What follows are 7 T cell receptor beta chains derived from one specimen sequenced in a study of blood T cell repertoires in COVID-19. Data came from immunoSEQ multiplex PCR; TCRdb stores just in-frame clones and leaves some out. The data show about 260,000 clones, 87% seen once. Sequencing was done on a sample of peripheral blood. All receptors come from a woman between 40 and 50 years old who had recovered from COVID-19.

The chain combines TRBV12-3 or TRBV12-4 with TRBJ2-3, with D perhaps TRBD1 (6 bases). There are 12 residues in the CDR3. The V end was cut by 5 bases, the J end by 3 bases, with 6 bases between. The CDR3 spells CASSGTTDTQYF. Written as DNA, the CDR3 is TGTGCCAGCAGTGGGACAACAGATACGCAGTATTTT.

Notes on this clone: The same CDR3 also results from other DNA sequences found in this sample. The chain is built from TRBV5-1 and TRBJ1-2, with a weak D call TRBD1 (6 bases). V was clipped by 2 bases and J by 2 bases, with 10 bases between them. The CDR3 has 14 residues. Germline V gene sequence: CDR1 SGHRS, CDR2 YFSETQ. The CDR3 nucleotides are TGCGCCAGCAGCTTATCCGGACAGAACTATGGCTACACCTTC. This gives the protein CASSLSGQNYGYTF.

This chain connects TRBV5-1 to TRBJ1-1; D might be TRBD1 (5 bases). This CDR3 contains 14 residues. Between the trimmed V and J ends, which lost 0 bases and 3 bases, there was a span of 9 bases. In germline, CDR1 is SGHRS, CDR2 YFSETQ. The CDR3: CASSLGGRDTEAFF. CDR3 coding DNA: TGCGCCAGCAGCTTGGGGGGCCGGGACACTGAAGCTTTCTTT.

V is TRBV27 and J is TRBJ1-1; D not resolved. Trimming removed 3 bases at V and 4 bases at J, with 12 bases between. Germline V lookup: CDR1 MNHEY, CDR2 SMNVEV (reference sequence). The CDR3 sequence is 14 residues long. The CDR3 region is CASSFDGLTTEAFF. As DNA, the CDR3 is TGTGCCAGCAGTTTCGACGGACTTACCACTGAAGCTTTCTTT.

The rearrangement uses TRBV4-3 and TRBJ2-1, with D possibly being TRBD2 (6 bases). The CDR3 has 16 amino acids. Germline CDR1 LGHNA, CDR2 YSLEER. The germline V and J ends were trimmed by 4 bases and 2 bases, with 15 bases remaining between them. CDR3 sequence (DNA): TGCGCCAGCAGCCCCAGACTAGGGTGGACCTACAATGAGCAGTTCTTC. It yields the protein CASSPRLGWTYNEQFF.

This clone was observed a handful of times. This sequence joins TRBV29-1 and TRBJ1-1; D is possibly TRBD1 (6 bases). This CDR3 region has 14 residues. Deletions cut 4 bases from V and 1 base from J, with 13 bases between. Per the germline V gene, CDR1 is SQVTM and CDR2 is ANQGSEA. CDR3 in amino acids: CSVGRGGGNTEAFF. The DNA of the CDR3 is TGCAGCGTTGGCAGGGGTGGGGGGAACACTGAAGCTTTCTTT.

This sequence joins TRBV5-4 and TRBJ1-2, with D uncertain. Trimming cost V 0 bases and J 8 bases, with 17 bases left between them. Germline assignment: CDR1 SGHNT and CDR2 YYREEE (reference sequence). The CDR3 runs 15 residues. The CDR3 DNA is TGTGCCAGCAGCTTGGAGAGCTCCCGACTTCGAGGCTACACCTTC. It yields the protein CASSLESSRLRGYTF.